Listed here are 30 T cell receptor beta chains from one sample, sequenced in a study of blood T cell repertoires in COVID-19. TCRdb keeps only in-frame clones here, not all; method: immunoSEQ multiplex PCR. Here the sample spans about 310,000 clones, 87% being singletons. Sequencing was done on a sample of PBMCs or T cells enriched from blood (not recorded which). All receptors come from a woman under 30 who had recovered from COVID-19.

The chain couples TRBV18 to TRBJ1-3; 7 bases map to TRBD1. The CDR3 covers 15 residues. Trimming cost V 1 base and J 2 bases; bases outside gene matches: 2. Germline CDR1 and CDR2: KGHSH and LQKENI. In DNA form, the CDR3 reads TGTGCCAGCTCACCACGACAGGGTGCTGGAAACACCATATATTTT. It encodes CASSPRQGAGNTIYF.

V is TRBV29-1 and J is TRBJ2-1; TRBD1 aligns across 9 bases. The germline V gene has CDR1 SQVTM and CDR2 ANQGSEA. The CDR3 has 14 amino acids. V lost 6 bases to trimming and J lost 7 bases; unmatched junction nucleotides: 10. This chain's CDR3 is CSVEGQGRYNEQFF. As DNA, the CDR3 is TGCAGCGTGGAGGGACAGGGTCGGTATAATGAGCAGTTCTTC.

The rearrangement joins TRBV14 to TRBJ2-7; no clear D gene. Germline V gives CDR1 SGHDN, CDR2 FVKESK. The V end was cut by 3 bases, the J end by 3 bases, with 6 bases between. The CDR3 is made up of 12 amino acids. This CDR3 reads CASSHRSYEQYF. CDR3 DNA: TGTGCCAGCAGCCACCGCAGCTACGAGCAGTACTTC.

The chain joins TRBV5-1 to TRBJ1-1, with D possibly TRBD1 on 6 matching bases. The CDR3 consists of 16 residues. V lost 0 bases and J 1 base, leaving 13 bases between the germline ends. CDR1 is SGHRS, CDR2 YFSETQ, per germline. CDR3 loop: CASSLAHGGANTEAFF. The CDR3 coding sequence is TGCGCCAGCAGCTTGGCTCACGGGGGGGCGAACACTGAAGCTTTCTTT. The whole variable domain, remainder taken from reference TRBV5-1 and TRBJ1-1, is KAGVTQTPRYLIKTRGQQVTLSCSPISGHRSVSWYQQTPGQGLQFLFEYFSETQRNKGNFPGRFSGRQFSNSRSEMNVSTLELGDSALYLCASSLAHGGANTEAFFGQGTRLTVV.

The CDR3 DNA follows: TGTGCCAGTAGTCGGGACATCTCTGGGGCCAACGTCCTGACTTTC. This translates into CASSRDISGANVLTF. The chain couples TRBV19 to TRBJ2-6; D is perhaps TRBD1 (6 bases). CDR3 size: 15 residues. Trimming removed 5 bases from V and 0 bases from J, with 8 bases in between. Germline CDR1 is LNHDA and CDR2 is SQIVND (reference sequence).

This clone was detected only a few times. The chain is built from TRBV4-2 and TRBJ2-2; possibly TRBD1 for D (5 bases). CDR1 LGHNA and CDR2 YNFKEQ come from the germline V gene. V lost 1 base and J 6 bases, leaving 24 bases between the germline ends. The CDR3 runs to 19 residues. The CDR3 nucleotides are TGTGCCAGCAGCCAAGGGACACCGTTTATGTCGACTGGGGCCGGGGAGCTGTTTTTT. This gives the protein CASSQGTPFMSTGAGELFF.

The V call is TRBV7-2, the J call TRBJ1-1; D remains unclear. Deletions cut 1 base from V and 7 bases from J, with 10 bases between. Germline V gene lookup returns CDR1 SGHTA and CDR2 FQGNSA. The CDR3 is 13 amino acids. CDR3 bases: TGTGCCAGCAGCTTAGTAGAGGGCGGTGAAGCTTTCTTT. Translating gives CASSLVEGGEAFF.

This clone appeared a few times. This chain joins TRBV28 and TRBJ1-5, with D maybe TRBD1 (6 bases). The length of the CDR3 is 12 residues. CDR1 MDHEN and CDR2 SYDVKM come from the germline V gene. The V and J ends lost 8 bases and 5 bases respectively, with 10 bases between them. This CDR3 reads CASWTAYQPQHF. In DNA, the CDR3 is TGTGCCAGCTGGACAGCCTATCAGCCCCAGCATTTT.

V and J are TRBV11-2 and TRBJ1-4, with D uncertain. The CDR3 is made up of 12 amino acids. Germline loops: CDR1 SGHAT, CDR2 FQNNGV. V was clipped by 0 bases and J by 12 bases, with 8 bases between them. The CDR3 is CASSLDRSELFF. CDR3 DNA: TGTGCCAGCAGCTTAGATAGGAGCGAACTGTTTTTT. Looking up the rest from reference TRBV11-2 and TRBJ1-4 gives the full variable domain: EAGVAQSPRYKIIEKRQSVAFWCNPISGHATLYWYQQILGQGPKLLIQFQNNGVVDDSQLPKDRFSAERLKGVDSTLKIQPAKLEDSAVYLCASSLDRSELFFGSGTQLSVL.

This chain's CDR3 is CASSYRQGSYEQYF. The CDR3 nucleotides read TGTGCCAGCAGCTATAGACAGGGGTCCTACGAGCAGTACTTC. The chain combines TRBV5-6 with TRBJ2-7; TRBD1 matches at 8 bases. CDR1 is SGHDT, CDR2 YYEEEE, per germline. The ends lost 3 bases at V and 1 base at J; junction bases unmatched: 3. CDR3 size: 14 residues.

J is TRBJ2-3 and V is TRBV30, with a weak D call TRBD2 (6 bases). The CDR3 is 13 residues long. Trimming took 3 bases from V and 1 from J, leaving 8 bases between them. Germline lookup yields CDR1 GTSNPN and CDR2 SVGIG (reference sequence). CDR3 nucleotides: TGTGCCTGGAGGGCTAGCGGCACAGATACGCAGTATTTT. Its translation: CAWRASGTDTQYF.

The chain carries TRBV28 and TRBJ1-5; D uncertain. CDR1 is MDHEN and CDR2 is SYDVKM in the germline V gene. Trimming took 0 bases from V and 5 from J, leaving 8 bases between them. There are 14 residues in the CDR3. This chain's CDR3 is CASSLWRKYQPQHF. CDR3 in DNA: TGTGCCAGCAGTTTATGGCGGAAGTATCAGCCCCAGCATTTT.

CDR3 protein: CASPPQSSKTSGGATDNEQFF. CDR3 nucleotide sequence: TGTGCCAGCCCACCACAATCCTCAAAAACTAGCGGGGGCGCCACAGACAATGAGCAGTTCTTC. V is TRBV28 and J is TRBJ2-1; 11 bases align to TRBD2. Germline CDR1 MDHEN, CDR2 SYDVKM. Trimming removed 8 bases from V and 5 bases from J; junction bases left unmatched: 26. There are 21 residues in the CDR3.

This sequence joins TRBV7-8 and TRBJ2-1; 9 nucleotides agree with TRBD1. There are 15 residues in the CDR3. After removal of 5 bases from V and 3 bases from J, the junction contained 5 bases not matched to a gene. Germline CDR1 SGHVS, CDR2 FQNEAQ. This CDR3 reads CASSIPGQGYNEQFF. The CDR3 bases are TGTGCCAGCAGCATACCGGGACAGGGCTACAATGAGCAGTTCTTC.

This sequence joins TRBV28 and TRBJ1-1; TRBD1 aligns across 9 bases. V lost 5 bases to trimming and J lost 3 bases; unmatched junction nucleotides: 10. CDR3 length: 16 amino acids. Germline CDR1 is MDHEN and CDR2 is SYDVKM. The CDR3 protein is CASSPHRGRSDTEAFF. The CDR3 DNA reads TGTGCCAGCAGTCCGCACAGGGGGCGATCGGACACTGAAGCTTTCTTT.

This clone was seen once. This chain links TRBV28 with TRBJ1-2, with 9 bases that match TRBD1. The junction had 7 bases not matched to a gene; V was cut back by 6 bases and J by 5 bases. Per the germline V gene, CDR1 is MDHEN and CDR2 is SYDVKM. The CDR3 is made up of 14 amino acids. In nucleotides, the CDR3 is TGTGCCAGCAGACACGGACAGGGGAGGTATGGCTACACCTTC. Translation gives CASRHGQGRYGYTF.

The chain uses TRBV7-2 and TRBJ1-1; D is unclear. V lost 1 base and J 7 bases, leaving 10 bases between the germline ends. Germline V gene data show CDR1 as SGHTA and CDR2 as FQGNSA. The CDR3 has 13 amino acids. The CDR3 reads CASSLGRSREAFF. DNA of the CDR3: TGTGCCAGCAGCTTAGGGCGGAGCCGTGAAGCTTTCTTT.

J is TRBJ1-2 and V is TRBV28, with 8 bases fitting TRBD1. This CDR3 has 14 residues. The J segment lost 8 bases and the V segment lost 6 bases, leaving 11 bases of the junction unmatched. Looked up from germline, CDR1 is MDHEN and CDR2 is SYDVKM. In DNA form, the CDR3 reads TGTGCCAGCAGCTACCCCGGACAGGGATGGGGCTACACCTTC. It encodes CASSYPGQGWGYTF.

This clone was found once. The chain is built from TRBV3-1 (or the pseudogene TRBV3-2) and TRBJ2-3; no clear D gene. The CDR3 contains 13 residues. CDR1 LGHDT and CDR2 YNNKEL come from the germline V gene (reference sequence). The V end lost 6 bases, the J end lost 0 bases, and 7 bases lay between the germline ends. The CDR3 nucleotides read TGTGCCAGCAGGCACTCTAGCACAGATACGCAGTATTTT. Translation: CASRHSSTDTQYF.

V gene TRBV19 combines with J gene TRBJ2-7; 12 nucleotides line up with TRBD2. CDR1 LNHDA and CDR2 SQIVND come from the germline V gene (reference sequence). Losses at the gene ends were 5 bases for V and 3 bases for J; bases not matched to a gene: 2. CDR3 length: 14 amino acids. The CDR3 sequence: CASSLAGGFYEQYF. The DNA for the CDR3 is TGTGCCAGTAGTCTAGCGGGAGGGTTCTACGAGCAGTACTTC.

The CDR3 spells CASSQDHAGSPYEQYF. Written as DNA, the CDR3 is TGCGCCAGCAGCCAAGATCACGCGGGTAGCCCCTACGAGCAGTACTTC. This sequence joins TRBV4-1 and TRBJ2-7, with D tentatively TRBD2 (5 bases). Trimming removed 0 bases at V and 2 bases at J, with 14 bases between. CDR1 and CDR2 (germline): MGHRA, YSYEKL. The CDR3 contains 16 residues.

The chain recombines TRBV9 with TRBJ1-2; D may be TRBD1 (5 bases). Germline V lookup: CDR1 SGDLS, CDR2 YYNGEE. V dropped 5 bases and J dropped 2 bases, with 10 bases sitting between them. The CDR3 loop spans 13 amino acids. CDR3 DNA sequence: TGTGCCAGCAGAGACAGTGAAAACTATGGCTACACCTTC. Its protein product is CASRDSENYGYTF.

This clone appeared once. V gene TRBV28 combines with J gene TRBJ2-5; perhaps TRBD2 as D (5 bases). With 3 bases removed from V and 4 bases from J, the gap between germline ends came to 15 bases. CDR1 and CDR2 (germline): MDHEN, SYDVKM. The CDR3 sequence is 15 residues long. In DNA form, the CDR3 reads TGTGCCAGCAGTTTCGGGGTTAGACCCACAGAGACCCAGTACTTC. Residues: CASSFGVRPTETQYF.

V gene TRBV6-5 combines with J gene TRBJ1-2; the D is unclear. Germline V gives CDR1 MNHEY, CDR2 SVGAGI. V was pared by 5 bases and J by 4 bases, with 11 bases between. The CDR3 is 13 amino acids. The CDR3 sequence: CASSPQVGYGYTF. DNA for the CDR3: TGTGCCAGCAGTCCGCAGGTTGGCTATGGCTACACCTTC.

V usage is TRBV5-1 and J usage is TRBJ2-5; 8 bases are a match to TRBD2. The ends lost 2 bases at V and 1 base at J; junction bases unmatched: 4. CDR3 size: 15 residues. In germline, CDR1 is SGHRS, CDR2 YFSETQ. The CDR3 DNA follows: TGCGCCAGCAGCTTTACGGGAGGGCTCCAAGAGACCCAGTACTTC. It yields the protein CASSFTGGLQETQYF.

In this sample, this clone turned up once. The rearrangement uses TRBV27 and TRBJ1-2; weak D call: TRBD1 (6 bases). V dropped 2 bases and J dropped 8 bases, with 12 bases sitting between them. The CDR3 contains 13 residues. Germline loops: CDR1 MNHEY, CDR2 SMNVEV (reference sequence). CDR3 in DNA: TGTGCCAGCAGTTTAGGGGGGGCACTCGGCTACACCTTC. It yields the protein CASSLGGALGYTF.

This clone showed up just once. The gene calls are TRBV6-5 and TRBJ1-6, with a tentative D call TRBD1 (5 bases). From germline, CDR1 is MNHEY and CDR2 SVGAGI. V was shortened by 4 bases and J by 7 bases, with 11 bases between the two germline ends. The CDR3 is made up of 14 amino acids. The DNA for the CDR3 is TGTGCCAGCAGTTGGCAGGGTTTGAATTCACCCCTCCACTTT. It encodes CASSWQGLNSPLHF.

The rearrangement uses TRBV9 and TRBJ2-1, with 10 bases identical to TRBD2. The length of the CDR3 is 18 residues. Trimming removed 1 base from V and 1 base from J; junction bases left unmatched: 8. Germline assignment: CDR1 SGDLS and CDR2 YYNGEE. The chain's CDR3 is CASSVPAGTSASYNEQFF. The CDR3 coding sequence is TGTGCCAGCAGCGTACCGGCCGGGACTAGCGCTTCCTACAATGAGCAGTTCTTC.

The chain is built from TRBV20-1 and TRBJ1-2; a weak D match, TRBD1 (5 bases). The CDR3 is 10 residues long. Germline V gives CDR1 DFQATT, CDR2 SNEGSKA (reference sequence). The CDR3 nucleotides are TGCATCGCCAGGGATAGCGGCTACACCTTC. It codes for CIARDSGYTF.

V gene TRBV10-3 combines with J gene TRBJ2-1; 9 nucleotides match TRBD2. Trimming removed 2 bases from V and 8 bases from J; junction bases left unmatched: 10. CDR1 and CDR2 (germline): ENHRY, SYGVKD. This CDR3 has 16 residues. The CDR3 reads CAISEDLAGRGYEQFF. The CDR3 nucleotides read TGTGCCATCAGTGAGGATCTAGCGGGAAGGGGCTATGAGCAGTTCTTC.